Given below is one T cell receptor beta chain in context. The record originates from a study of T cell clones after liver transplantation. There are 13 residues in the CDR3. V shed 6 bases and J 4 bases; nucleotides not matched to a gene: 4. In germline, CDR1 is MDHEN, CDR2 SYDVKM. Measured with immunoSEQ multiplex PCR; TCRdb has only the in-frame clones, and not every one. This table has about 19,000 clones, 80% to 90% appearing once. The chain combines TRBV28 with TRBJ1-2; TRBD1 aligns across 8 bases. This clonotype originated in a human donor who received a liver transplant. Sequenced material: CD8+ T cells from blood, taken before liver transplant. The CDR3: CASRYRGVYGYTF. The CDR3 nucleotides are TGTGCCAGCAGGTACAGGGGGGTCTATGGCTACACCTTC.